The following is a TCR beta chain sequence with its context. Its antigen is not identified. PCR used 60 Vbeta primers and 13 Jbeta primers. Repertoires were generated with immunoSEQ multiplex PCR, while TCRdb's copy carries only in-frame clones and drops some. The data hold roughly 130,000 clones, with around 67% observed a single time. These data come from a study of cytomegalovirus exposure and HLA in healthy donors. The study, taken as a whole, reports: A later analysis found that most CMV-associated TCR beta chains appeared HLA-restricted. Clonal expansion was found to be greater in HLA-associated TCR beta chains than in equally common others in a later analysis.

The TCR originated in a woman in her thirties or forties in good health and CMV-seropositive. The sequenced sample was PBMCs.

The CDR3 nucleotides are TGTGCCAGCAGGAACAGGGGGCGAAATCAGCCCCAGCATTTT. It codes for CASRNRGRNQPQHF. The chain links TRBV6-6 to TRBJ1-5, with TRBD1 identical over 9 bases. Per germline, CDR1 MNHNY and CDR2 SVGAGI (reference sequence). The CDR3 spans 14 residues. Trimming removed 6 bases from V and 4 bases from J; junction bases left unmatched: 4.